This T cell receptor (beta chain) emerged from a study of beta chain features in type 1 diabetes. Findings of the study overall: For Type 1 diabetes patients, all four CD4+ subsets carried TCRB CDR3s that were moderately but significantly shorter.

Each sorted fraction was over 95% pure. cDNA synthesis used the whole RNA isolate, giving expressed TCRB sequences. Naive, central memory and regulatory T cell samples came to a mean of approximately 3.57 million reads. Assay: immunoSEQ multiplex PCR; the TCRdb copy retains only in-frame clones and omits some. Of 130,000 to 150,000 clones listed, about 7.1% are singletons. This clone has a count of ten or more. The antigen is not known. The clonotype was recovered from a woman aged 30 to 39 in good health. Sample: central memory CD4+ T cells from blood.

CDR3 sequence reads: CASSMVAWPQHF. CDR3 DNA: TGTGCCAGTAGTATGGTGGCATGGCCCCAGCATTTT. The chain combines TRBV19 with TRBJ1-5; no definite D call. CDR1 is LNHDA, CDR2 SQIVND, per germline (reference sequence). V lost 3 bases and J 9 bases, leaving 9 bases between the germline ends. The CDR3 is 12 residues long.